This T cell receptor beta chain was observed in a study of blood T cell repertoires in COVID-19. Study summary: PBMCs, B-cell-depleted T cells, or T cells were the source of the cDNA or gDNA that made up the material.

Per the study methods: The authors estimated nucleated cell counts from reference gene primer amplification. TCRdb's copy holds only in-frame clones and misses some; the assay was immunoSEQ multiplex PCR. Clonal size and the V and J genes are those of that table, whereas D and trimming came from the DNA. This table holds more than 150,000 clones, 84% found once. J was trimmed by 8 bases and V by 8 bases; bases with no gene match: 6. Germline CDR1 is MNHEY and CDR2 is SMNVEV (reference sequence). The CDR3 is made up of 12 amino acids. Material for sequencing was peripheral blood. The J gene is TRBJ2-1, the V gene TRBV27; TRBD2 agrees at 7 bases. The TCR originated in a human donor in a cohort sampled during active COVID-19. The CDR3 DNA is TGTGCCAGCGGACTAGTCGGCGATGAGCAGTTCTTC. This codes for CASGLVGDEQFF.